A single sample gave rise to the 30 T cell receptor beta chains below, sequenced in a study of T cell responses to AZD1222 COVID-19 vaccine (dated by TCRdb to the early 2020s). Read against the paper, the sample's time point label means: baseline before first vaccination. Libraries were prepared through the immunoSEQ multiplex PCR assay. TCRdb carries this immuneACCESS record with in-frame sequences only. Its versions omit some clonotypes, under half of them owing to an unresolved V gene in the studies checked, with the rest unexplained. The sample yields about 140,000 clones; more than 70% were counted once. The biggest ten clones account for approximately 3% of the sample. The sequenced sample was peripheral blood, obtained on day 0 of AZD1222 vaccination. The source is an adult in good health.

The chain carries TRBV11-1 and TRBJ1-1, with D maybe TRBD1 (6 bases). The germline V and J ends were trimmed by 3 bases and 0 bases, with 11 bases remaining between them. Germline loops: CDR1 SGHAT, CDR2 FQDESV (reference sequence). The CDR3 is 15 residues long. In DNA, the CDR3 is TGTGCCAGCAGCTTTCGGACAGCCATGAACACTGAAGCTTTCTTT. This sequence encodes CASSFRTAMNTEAFF.

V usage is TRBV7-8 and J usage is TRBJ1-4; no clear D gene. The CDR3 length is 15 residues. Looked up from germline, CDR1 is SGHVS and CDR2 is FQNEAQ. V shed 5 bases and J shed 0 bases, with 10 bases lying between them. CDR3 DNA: TGTGCCAGCAGCCTATACAGTGCAACTAATGAAAAACTGTTTTTT. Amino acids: CASSLYSATNEKLFF.

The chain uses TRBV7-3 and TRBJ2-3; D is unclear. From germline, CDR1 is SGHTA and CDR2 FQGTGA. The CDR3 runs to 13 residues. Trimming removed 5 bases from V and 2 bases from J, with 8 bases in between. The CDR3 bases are TGTGCCAGCAGCCCTGGCCCCACAGATACGCAGTATTTT. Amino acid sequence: CASSPGPTDTQYF.

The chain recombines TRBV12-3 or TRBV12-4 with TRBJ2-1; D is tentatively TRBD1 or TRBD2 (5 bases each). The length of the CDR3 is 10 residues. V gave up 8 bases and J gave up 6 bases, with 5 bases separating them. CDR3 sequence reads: CASGGNEQFF. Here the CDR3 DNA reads TGTGCCAGCGGGGGCAATGAGCAGTTCTTC.

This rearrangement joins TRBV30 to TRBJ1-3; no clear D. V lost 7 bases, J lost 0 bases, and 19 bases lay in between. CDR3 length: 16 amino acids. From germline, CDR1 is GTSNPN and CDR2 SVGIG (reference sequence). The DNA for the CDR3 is TGTGCCTTAGTGGGCGACTCTACCCTCTCTGGAAACACCATATATTTT. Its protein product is CALVGDSTLSGNTIYF.

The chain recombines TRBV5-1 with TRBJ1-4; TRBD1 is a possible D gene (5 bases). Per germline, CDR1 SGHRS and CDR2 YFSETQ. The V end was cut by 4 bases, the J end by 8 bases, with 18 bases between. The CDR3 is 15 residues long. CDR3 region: CASSVGGFADEKLFF. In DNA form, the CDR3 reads TGCGCCAGCAGCGTGGGGGGGTTTGCAGACGAAAAACTGTTTTTT.

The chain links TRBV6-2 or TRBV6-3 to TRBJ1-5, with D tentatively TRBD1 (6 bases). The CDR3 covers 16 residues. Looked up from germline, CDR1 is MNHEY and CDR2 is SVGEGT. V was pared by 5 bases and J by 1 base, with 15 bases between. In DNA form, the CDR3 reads TGTGCCAGCAGTGAGAAAGGAAGGGGGAGCAATCAGCCCCAGCATTTT. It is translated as CASSEKGRGSNQPQHF.

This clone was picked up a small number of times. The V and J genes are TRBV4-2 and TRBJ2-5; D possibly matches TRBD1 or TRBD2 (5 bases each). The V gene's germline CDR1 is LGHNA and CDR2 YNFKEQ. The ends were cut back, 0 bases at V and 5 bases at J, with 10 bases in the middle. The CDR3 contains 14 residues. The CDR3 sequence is CASSQDRDAETQYF. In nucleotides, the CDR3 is TGTGCCAGCAGCCAAGATCGGGACGCGGAGACCCAGTACTTC.

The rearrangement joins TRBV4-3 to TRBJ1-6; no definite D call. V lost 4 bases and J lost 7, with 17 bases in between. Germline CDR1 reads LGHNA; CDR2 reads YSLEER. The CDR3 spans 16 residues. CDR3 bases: TGCGCCAGCAGCCCCTGGACCGGACTCGGCAATTCACCCCTCCACTTT. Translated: CASSPWTGLGNSPLHF.

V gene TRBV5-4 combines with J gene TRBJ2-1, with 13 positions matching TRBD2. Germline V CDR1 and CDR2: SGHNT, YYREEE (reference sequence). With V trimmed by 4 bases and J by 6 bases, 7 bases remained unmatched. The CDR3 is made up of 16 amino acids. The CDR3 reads CASSERLAGGLNEQFF. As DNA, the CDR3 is TGTGCCAGCAGCGAAAGACTAGCGGGGGGCCTCAATGAGCAGTTCTTC.

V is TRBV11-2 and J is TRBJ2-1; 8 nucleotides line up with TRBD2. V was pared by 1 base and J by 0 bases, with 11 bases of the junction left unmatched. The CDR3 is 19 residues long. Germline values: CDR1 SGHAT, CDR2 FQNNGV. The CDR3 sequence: CASSLVGWGGTSSYNEQFF. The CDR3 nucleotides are TGTGCCAGCAGCTTAGTTGGGTGGGGCGGGACTAGCTCCTACAATGAGCAGTTCTTC.

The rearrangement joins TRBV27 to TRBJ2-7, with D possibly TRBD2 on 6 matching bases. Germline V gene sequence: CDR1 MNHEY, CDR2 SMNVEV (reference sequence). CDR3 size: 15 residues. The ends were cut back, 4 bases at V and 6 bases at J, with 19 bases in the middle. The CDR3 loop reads CASSSTRGSTGEQYF. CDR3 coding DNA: TGTGCCAGCAGTTCCACGCGGGGATCGACCGGCGAGCAGTACTTC.

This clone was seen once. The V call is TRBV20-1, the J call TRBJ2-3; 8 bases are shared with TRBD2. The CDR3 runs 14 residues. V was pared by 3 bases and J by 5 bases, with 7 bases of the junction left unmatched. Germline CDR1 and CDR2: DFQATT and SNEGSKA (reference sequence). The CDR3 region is CSASDSGSVDTQYF. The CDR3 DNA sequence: TGCAGTGCTAGTGACAGCGGGAGTGTAGATACGCAGTATTTT.

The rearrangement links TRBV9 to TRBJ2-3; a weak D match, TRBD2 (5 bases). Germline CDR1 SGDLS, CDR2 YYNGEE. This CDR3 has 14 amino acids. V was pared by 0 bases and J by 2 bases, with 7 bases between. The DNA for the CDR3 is TGTGCCAGCAGCGTAGGAGGGCACACAGATACGCAGTATTTT. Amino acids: CASSVGGHTDTQYF.

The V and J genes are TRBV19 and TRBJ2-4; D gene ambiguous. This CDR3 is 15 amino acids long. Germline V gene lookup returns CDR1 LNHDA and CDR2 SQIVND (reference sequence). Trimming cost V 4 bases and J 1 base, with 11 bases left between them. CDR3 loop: CASSNSPSAKNIQYF. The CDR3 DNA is TGTGCCAGTAGTAATTCGCCCAGTGCCAAAAACATTCAGTACTTC. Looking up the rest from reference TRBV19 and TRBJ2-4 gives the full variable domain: DGGITQSPKYLFRKEGQNVTLSCEQNLNHDAMYWYRQDPGQGLRLIYYSQIVNDFQKGDIAEGYSVSREKKESFPLTVTSAQKNPTAFYLCASSNSPSAKNIQYFGAGTRLSVL.

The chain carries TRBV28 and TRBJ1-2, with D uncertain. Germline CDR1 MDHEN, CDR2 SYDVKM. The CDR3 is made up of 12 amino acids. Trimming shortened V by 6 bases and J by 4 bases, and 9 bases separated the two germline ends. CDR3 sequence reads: CASSDIGYGYTF. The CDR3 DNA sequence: TGTGCCAGCAGCGACATAGGCTATGGCTACACCTTC.

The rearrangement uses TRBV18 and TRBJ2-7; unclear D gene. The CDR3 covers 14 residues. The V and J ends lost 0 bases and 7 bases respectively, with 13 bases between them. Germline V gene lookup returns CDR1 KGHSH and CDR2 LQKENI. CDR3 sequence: CASSPPLTVGEQYF. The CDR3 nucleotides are TGTGCCAGCTCACCACCTTTAACGGTTGGGGAGCAGTACTTC.

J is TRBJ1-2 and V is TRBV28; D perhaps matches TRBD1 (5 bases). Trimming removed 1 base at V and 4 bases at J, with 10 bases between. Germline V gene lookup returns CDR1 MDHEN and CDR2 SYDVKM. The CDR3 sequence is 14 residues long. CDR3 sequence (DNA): TGTGCCAGCAGTTTATTGGACACCCGCTATGGCTACACCTTC. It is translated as CASSLLDTRYGYTF.

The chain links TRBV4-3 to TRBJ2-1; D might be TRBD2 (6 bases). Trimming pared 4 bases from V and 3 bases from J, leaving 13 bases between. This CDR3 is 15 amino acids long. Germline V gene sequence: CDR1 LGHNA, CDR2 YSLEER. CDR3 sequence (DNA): TGCGCCAGCAGCCTTACTAGCTCCGTCTACAATGAGCAGTTCTTC. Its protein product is CASSLTSSVYNEQFF.

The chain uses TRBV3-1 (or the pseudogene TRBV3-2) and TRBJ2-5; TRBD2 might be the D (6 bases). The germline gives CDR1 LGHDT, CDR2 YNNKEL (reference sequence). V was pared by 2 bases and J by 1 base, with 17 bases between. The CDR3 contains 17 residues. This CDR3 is CASSQNGTREPQETQYF. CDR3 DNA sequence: TGTGCCAGCAGCCAAAATGGGACCCGGGAGCCCCAAGAGACCCAGTACTTC.

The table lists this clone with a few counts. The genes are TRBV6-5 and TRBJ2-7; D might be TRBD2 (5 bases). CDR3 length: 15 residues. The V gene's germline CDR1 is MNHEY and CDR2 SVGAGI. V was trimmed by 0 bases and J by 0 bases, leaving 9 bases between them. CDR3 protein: CASSYSTGSSYEQYF. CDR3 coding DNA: TGTGCCAGCAGTTACTCGACGGGGAGCTCCTACGAGCAGTACTTC.

This CDR3 is CASSWTGRYNEQFF. In DNA form, the CDR3 reads TGTGCCAGCAGTTGGACAGGGCGATACAATGAGCAGTTCTTC. This chain joins TRBV27 and TRBJ2-1, with TRBD1 identical over 8 bases. There are 14 residues in the CDR3. J was trimmed by 4 bases and V by 4 bases; bases with no gene match: 3. Looked up from germline, CDR1 is MNHEY and CDR2 is SMNVEV (reference sequence).

CDR3 sequence (DNA): TGCGCCAGCAGCCAAGAACTGGCTAGCGGGAGGGCGGATACGCAGTATTTT. This translates into CASSQELASGRADTQYF. The chain joins TRBV4-3 to TRBJ2-3, with TRBD2 matching over 12 bases. Germline V CDR1 and CDR2: LGHNA, YSLEER. Trimming cost V 0 bases and J 6 bases; bases outside gene matches: 7. This CDR3 has 17 residues.

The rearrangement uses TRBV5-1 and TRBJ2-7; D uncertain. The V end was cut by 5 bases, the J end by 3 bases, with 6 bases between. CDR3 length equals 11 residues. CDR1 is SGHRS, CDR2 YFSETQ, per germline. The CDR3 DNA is TGCGCCAGCAGACAACACTACGAGCAGTACTTC. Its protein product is CASRQHYEQYF.

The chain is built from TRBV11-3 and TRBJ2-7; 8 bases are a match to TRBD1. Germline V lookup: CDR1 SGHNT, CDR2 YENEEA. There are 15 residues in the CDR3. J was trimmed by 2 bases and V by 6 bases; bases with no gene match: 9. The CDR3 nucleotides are TGTGCCAGCAGTCTCGGACAGGGTAGTACCTACGAGCAGTACTTC. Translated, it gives CASSLGQGSTYEQYF.

In nucleotides, the CDR3 is TGTGCCAGTAGTATTACGACAGGCCGAGATACGCAGTATTTT. Translation: CASSITTGRDTQYF. V usage is TRBV19 and J usage is TRBJ2-3, with D tentatively TRBD1 (6 bases). Germline loops: CDR1 LNHDA, CDR2 SQIVND (reference sequence). V was pared by 3 bases and J by 5 bases, with 12 bases between. The CDR3 runs to 14 residues.

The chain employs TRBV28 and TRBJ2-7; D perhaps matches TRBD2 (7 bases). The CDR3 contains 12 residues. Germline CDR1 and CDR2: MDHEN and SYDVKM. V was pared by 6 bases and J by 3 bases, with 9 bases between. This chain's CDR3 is CASRRGLYEQYF. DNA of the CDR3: TGTGCCAGCAGGCGGGGGCTCTACGAGCAGTACTTC.

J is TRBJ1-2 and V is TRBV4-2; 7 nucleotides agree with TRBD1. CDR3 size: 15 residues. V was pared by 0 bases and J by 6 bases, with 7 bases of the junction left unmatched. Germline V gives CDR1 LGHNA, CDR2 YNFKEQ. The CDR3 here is CASSQDRAGGDGYTF. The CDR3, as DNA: TGTGCCAGCAGCCAAGATCGCGCAGGGGGGGATGGCTACACCTTC.

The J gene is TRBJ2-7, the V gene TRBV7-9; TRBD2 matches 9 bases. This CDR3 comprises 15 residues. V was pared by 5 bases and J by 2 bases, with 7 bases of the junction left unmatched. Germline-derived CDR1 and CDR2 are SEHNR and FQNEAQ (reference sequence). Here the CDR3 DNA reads TGTGCCAGCAGCCCTGGGACTAGCATTCCCTACGAGCAGTACTTC. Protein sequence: CASSPGTSIPYEQYF.

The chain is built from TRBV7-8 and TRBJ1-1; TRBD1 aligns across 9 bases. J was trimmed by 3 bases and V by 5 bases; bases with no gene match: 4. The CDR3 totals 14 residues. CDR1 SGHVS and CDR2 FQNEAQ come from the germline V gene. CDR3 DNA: TGTGCCAGCAGCCGGGACAGGGCCGACACTGAAGCTTTCTTT. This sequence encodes CASSRDRADTEAFF.